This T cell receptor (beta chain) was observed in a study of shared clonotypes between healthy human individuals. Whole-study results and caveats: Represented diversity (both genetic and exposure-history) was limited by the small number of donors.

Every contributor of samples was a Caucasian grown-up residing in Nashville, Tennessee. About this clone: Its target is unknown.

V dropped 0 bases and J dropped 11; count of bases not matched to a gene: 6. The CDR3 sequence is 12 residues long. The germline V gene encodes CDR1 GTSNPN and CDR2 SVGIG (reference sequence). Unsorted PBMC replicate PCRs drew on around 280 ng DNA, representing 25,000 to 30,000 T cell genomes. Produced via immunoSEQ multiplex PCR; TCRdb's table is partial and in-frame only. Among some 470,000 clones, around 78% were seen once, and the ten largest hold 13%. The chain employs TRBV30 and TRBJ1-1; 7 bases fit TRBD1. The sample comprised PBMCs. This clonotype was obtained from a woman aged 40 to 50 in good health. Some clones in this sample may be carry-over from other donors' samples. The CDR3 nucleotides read TGTGCCTGGAGTGTAGGGACAGCGAGGGCTTTCTTT. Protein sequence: CAWSVGTARAFF.